Listed below are T cell receptor beta chains from one sample, sequenced in a study of a mutant IDH1 vaccine in newly diagnosed glioma. Their antigen targets remain unknown. Profiled with immunoSEQ multiplex PCR; TCRdb holds only in-frame clones, not every one. The sample records fewer than 45,000 clones, approximately 90% being singletons. This specimen was PBMCs, taken from a glioma patient whose treatment included an IDH1 peptide vaccine. The receptors originated from a man in his forties with glioma. Both conserved end residues are part of each CDR3. D genes are given only for firm matches. Clone size, where shown, is once, few, many, or a class for clones that have expanded.

TGTGCCAGCAGCTTAGGGTCCGGGGGGGCCGGGGAGCTGTTTTTT	CASSLGSGGAGELFF	TRBD2	TRBV7-2	TRBJ2-2	NA	15
TGCGCCAGCAGCTTGGTTGGTAATTCACCCCTCCACTTT	CASSLVGNSPLHF	NA	TRBV5-1	TRBJ1-6	NA	13
TGTGCCAGTAGTAGATCGGGACAGACTTACAATGAGCAGTTCTTC	CASSRSGQTYNEQFF	TRBD1	TRBV19	TRBJ2-1	NA	15
TGTGCCAGTAGTATGGTGTCAGGCGTGATGAACACTGAAGCTTTCTTT	CASSMVSGVMNTEAFF	NA	TRBV19	TRBJ1-1	NA	16
TGCGCCAGCAGCTTGTCGGGGAATAGCAATCAGCCCCAGCATTTT	CASSLSGNSNQPQHF	NA	TRBV5-1	TRBJ1-5	NA	15
TGCAGCGGGGCCAGGGGCGAGACCCAGTACTTC	CSGARGETQYF	NA	TRBV29-1	TRBJ2-5	NA	11
TGTGCCAGCAGTGCCTTACTAGCGGGAAATTACAATGAGCAGTTCTTC	CASSALLAGNYNEQFF	TRBD2	TRBV25-1	TRBJ2-1	NA	16
TGTGCCAGCAGGCAGGAAAGTGGGGGCACAGATACGCAGTATTTT	CASRQESGGTDTQYF	NA	TRBV6-1	TRBJ2-3	NA	15
TGTGCCAGCTCACCACCGGGGGCGCGTACCGTCCACGAGCAGTACTTC	CASSPPGARTVHEQYF	NA	TRBV18	TRBJ2-7	once	16
TGTGCCAGCAGCTTTCAGGGACTGAGCTCCTACGAGCAGTACTTC	CASSFQGLSSYEQYF	NA	TRBV7-9	TRBJ2-7	NA	15
TGTGCCAGCAGCTTCGGCGGGGGGATGGGCGGGGAGCTGTTTTTT	CASSFGGGMGGELFF	TRBD2	TRBV5-4	TRBJ2-2	NA	15
TGTGCCAGCAGCCAAGAGCCTAGTGGGACCAAAAACATTCAGTACTTC	CASSQEPSGTKNIQYF	NA	TRBV4-2	TRBJ2-4	NA	16
TGTGCCAGCAGCCCCCGCGCAGATACGCAGTATTTT	CASSPRADTQYF	NA	TRBV7-2	TRBJ2-3	NA	12
TGTGCCAGCAGCCTGAGGGGGGACGGCTACGAGCAGTACTTC	CASSLRGDGYEQYF	NA	TRBV11-2	TRBJ2-7	NA	14
TGTGCCAGCAGTGAATTTTCGAAAAGCGGGAGGATCAATGAGCAGTTCTTC	CASSEFSKSGRINEQFF	TRBD2	TRBV25-1	TRBJ2-1	NA	17
TGCGCCAGCAGCGCCTCCGGGGCGCCAGCCTACGAGCAGTACTTC	CASSASGAPAYEQYF	NA	TRBV5-1	TRBJ2-7	NA	15
TGTGCCAGCAGCTTAGCTCGGGGGGAATATGGCTACACCTTC	CASSLARGEYGYTF	NA	TRBV7-2	TRBJ1-2	NA	14
TGTGCCAGCAGCTTAGACCAAAATGAGCAGTTCTTC	CASSLDQNEQFF	NA	TRBV5-4	TRBJ2-1	NA	12
TGCGCCAGCAGCTTGCCCCCGGGGAGGGCCTACAATGAGCAGTTCTTC	CASSLPPGRAYNEQFF	TRBD2	TRBV5-1	TRBJ2-1	NA	16
TGTGCCAGCAACAAGGACAGGGGGCAAGAGACCCAGTACTTC	CASNKDRGQETQYF	TRBD1	TRBV5-4	TRBJ2-5	NA	14
TGTGCCAGTAGCCCAAACCGGGGCACTGAAGCTTTCTTT	CASSPNRGTEAFF	NA	TRBV2	TRBJ1-1	NA	13
TGTGCCAGCAGCTTTATGGGACGGAAGAACACTGAAGCTTTCTTT	CASSFMGRKNTEAFF	NA	TRBV7-9	TRBJ1-1	NA	15
TGTGCCAGCAGCTTAGAGGGGCTCGGAGGTGGCTACACCTTC	CASSLEGLGGGYTF	NA	TRBV11-2	TRBJ1-2	once	14
TGTGCCAGCAGCTTGAGCGGGAGTTCGGTCATTCAGTACTTC	CASSLSGSSVIQYF	TRBD2	TRBV7-2	TRBJ2-4	NA	14
TGTGCCATCAGTCACCGGGACAGGGAGGACACCATATATTTT	CAISHRDREDTIYF	TRBD1	TRBV10-3	TRBJ1-3	NA	14
TGTGCCAGCAGCTTATGGGGCGGGAGCGATGGGACCGGGGAGCTGTTTTTT	CASSLWGGSDGTGELFF	TRBD2	TRBV7-8	TRBJ2-2	once	17
TGTGCCAGCAGCAAAAGAAACAGGGGGTATAATCGGGAGGCCGGGGAGCTGTTTTTT	CASSKRNRGYNREAGELFF	NA	TRBV21-1	TRBJ2-2	NA	19
TGCGCCAGCAGCCAAGTACGGGGTGCCTATGGCTACACCTTC	CASSQVRGAYGYTF	NA	TRBV4-3	TRBJ1-2	NA	14
TGTGCCAGCAGCTTAGGCGGCTCTGGGGCCAACGTCCTGACTTTC	CASSLGGSGANVLTF	NA	TRBV7-2	TRBJ2-6	few	15
TGTGCCAGCAGCCCTCAGGGGGGTCCCGGCACCTTC	CASSPQGGPGTF	TRBD1	TRBV6-6	TRBJ1-2	NA	12
TGTGCCAGCAGTAAACGGAATAGTAATTCACCCCTCCACTTT	CASSKRNSNSPLHF	NA	TRBV28	TRBJ1-6	NA	14
TGTGCCAGCACTTGGGAAGCGGGAGACCCCAACTCCTACAATGAGCAGTTCTTC	CASTWEAGDPNSYNEQFF	TRBD2	TRBV2	TRBJ2-1	once	18
TGCGCCAGCAGATTAGCGGGGGGTTTTTACGAGCAGTACTTC	CASRLAGGFYEQYF	TRBD2	TRBV5-1	TRBJ2-7	NA	14
TGTGCCAGCGAGGACAGACGATCCTACGAGCAGTACTTC	CASEDRRSYEQYF	NA	TRBV5-8	TRBJ2-7	NA	13
TGTGCCAGTAGTATAGATCGCGGGGTCAGGGAGCAAGAGACCCAGTACTTC	CASSIDRGVREQETQYF	NA	TRBV19	TRBJ2-5	NA	17